Following are 10 T cell receptor beta chains from one sample sequenced in a study of regulatory T cells in long-lasting Graves disease. Sample time point: persistent/refractory GD, antithyroid drugs over 5 years with positive TRAb. PBMCs provided the RNA from which the TCR library was made. CDR3-region Arm-PCR and iRepertoire HTBI primers produced the TCR beta libraries. Via MiXCR, TCRdb re-called the multiplex PCR reads, giving one row per CDR3 protein. Counted here are some 370,000 distinct CDR3 sequences, around 20% occurring once; the ten biggest clones make up 20% to 25%. The specimen was peripheral blood mononuclear cells (PBMCs), collected when the disease was refractory, from a patient treated with antithyroid drugs. The receptors were sampled from a female donor with Graves disease.

This clonotype was detected many times. The V call is TRBV20-1, the J call TRBJ2-5, with D perhaps matching TRBD1 (5 bases). The CDR3 extends over 14 amino acids. The V end was cut by 3 bases, the J end by 2 bases, with 13 bases between. Germline-derived CDR1 and CDR2 are DFQATT and SNEGSKA (reference sequence). The CDR3 coding sequence is TGCAGTGCTAGGGCCAGGGTCGGGCAAGAGACCCAGTACTTC. It translates to CSARARVGQETQYF.

The chain has TRBV25-1 and TRBJ1-4, with a possible D match to TRBD1 (5 bases). Germline CDR1 and CDR2: MGHDK and SYGVNS. The CDR3 runs 15 residues. Between the trimmed V and J ends, which lost 2 bases and 3 bases, there was a span of 10 bases. CDR3 sequence reads: CASSEDWGANEKLFF. The CDR3 coding sequence is TGTGCCAGCAGTGAAGACTGGGGGGCTAATGAAAAACTGTTTTTT.

This clonotype was picked up a small number of times. The CDR3: CASSFRGQGSYEQYF. The DNA for the CDR3 is TGTGCCAGCAGTTTTCGTGGACAGGGTTCCTACGAGCAGTACTTC. The chain has TRBV27 and TRBJ2-7, with 8 bases fitting TRBD1. The CDR3 is 15 residues long. Germline lookup yields CDR1 MNHEY and CDR2 SMNVEV (reference sequence). V lost 3 bases to trimming and J lost 1 base; unmatched junction nucleotides: 5.

The chain links TRBV7-3 to TRBJ2-2; no firm D call. The V end was cut by 1 base, the J end by 7 bases, with 7 bases between. The germline V gene has CDR1 SGHTA and CDR2 FQGTGA. This CDR3 has 13 residues. The CDR3 DNA reads as TGTGCCAGCAGCTTAAAAGTTGGCGGGGAGCTGTTTTTT. It encodes CASSLKVGGELFF.

A remark on this clonotype: Germline is not matched at one junction end, which may reflect a read error. The rearrangement links TRBV7-9 to TRBJ2-5; a weak D match, TRBD1 (6 bases). CDR3 size: 13 residues. Germline V CDR1 and CDR2: SEHNR, FQNEAQ (reference sequence). The CDR3 here is CASSRTAQEAQYF. CDR3 nucleotide sequence: TGTGCCAGCAGCCGGACAGCCCAAGAGGCCCAGTACTTC.

This clonotype has at least ten counts. This rearrangement joins TRBV12-3 or TRBV12-4 to TRBJ1-4, with D uncertain. The CDR3 has 14 amino acids. V lost 5 bases and J lost 6, with 13 bases in between. The CDR3 here is CASSTGEIDEKLFF. DNA of the CDR3: TGTGCCAGCAGTACCGGGGAAATTGATGAAAAACTGTTTTTT.

This clonotype occurred a few times. The rearrangement joins TRBV20-1 to TRBJ2-3; TRBD2 matches at 9 bases. This CDR3 has 18 amino acids. Germline CDR1 is DFQATT and CDR2 is SNEGSKA (reference sequence). J was trimmed by 0 bases and V by 1 base; bases with no gene match: 11. Written as DNA, the CDR3 is TGCAGTGCTAGAGCCTCAGGTAGCGGGAGCGTAAGCACAGATACGCAGTATTTT. It is translated as CSARASGSGSVSTDTQYF.

This clonotype appeared many times. J is TRBJ1-2 and V is TRBV12-3 or TRBV12-4; no clear D. The CDR3 totals 14 residues. Trimming pared 6 bases from V and 4 bases from J, leaving 15 bases between. The CDR3 protein is CASRTSQDLYGYTF. CDR3 nucleotides: TGTGCCAGCAGGACGTCCCAGGACCTCTATGGCTACACCTTC.

J is TRBJ2-7 and V is TRBV11-2; D might be TRBD1 (5 bases). V shed 5 bases and J shed 6 bases, with 14 bases lying between them. The CDR3 is made up of 13 amino acids. Germline V gene data show CDR1 as SGHAT and CDR2 as FQNNGV. CDR3 coding DNA: TGTGCCAGCAGCCTTCTCACCCAGGGCGAGCAGTACTTC. Residues: CASSLLTQGEQYF.

This clonotype has more than one count but fewer than ten. The chain is built from TRBV10-1 and TRBJ2-7, with 8 nucleotides matching TRBD2. Germline lookup yields CDR1 WNHNN and CDR2 SYGVQD (reference sequence). Trimming removed 6 bases from V and 7 bases from J; junction bases left unmatched: 14. The CDR3 contains 15 residues. Written as DNA, the CDR3 is TGCGCCAGCAGCGCTCAACGGAATCCGGGAGGGGAGCAGTACTTC. It is translated as CASSAQRNPGGEQYF.